Below, 22 T cell receptor beta chains from the same sample are listed, as sequenced in a study of response to subunit inactivated influenza vaccine. Each CDR3 protein gets one entry after TCRdb re-called the RT-PCR reads with MiXCR. Of hundreds of thousands of distinct CDR3 sequences listed, about 8% were seen once; the top ten hold 13%. The sample was PBMCs from blood, taken 23 months after vaccination. Source of these receptors: a man aged 50-75 years who received an inactivated influenza vaccine.

The DNA for the CDR3 is TGTGCCAGCAGCAAGGGGACACCTAGCAATCAGCCCCAGCATTTT. It encodes CASSKGTPSNQPQHF. The rearrangement uses TRBV28 and TRBJ1-5; weak D call: TRBD1 (6 bases). Germline V CDR1 and CDR2: MDHEN, SYDVKM. The CDR3 runs to 15 residues. V dropped 6 bases and J dropped 0 bases, with 12 bases sitting between them.

This clonotype was picked up many times. The CDR3 is CASSAELRLAKNIQYF. The CDR3 bases are TGTGCCAGCAGTGCTGAATTACGGCTAGCCAAAAACATTCAGTACTTC. This sequence joins TRBV4-2 and TRBJ2-4, with D uncertain. The CDR3 totals 16 residues. Per germline, CDR1 LGHNA and CDR2 YNFKEQ. Deletions cut 6 bases from V and 0 bases from J, with 15 bases between.

The chain carries TRBV15 and TRBJ2-7; weak D call: TRBD1 (5 bases). Trimming shortened V by 0 bases and J by 4 bases, and 13 bases separated the two germline ends. The CDR3 consists of 15 residues. The germline CDR1 and CDR2 sequences are LNHNV and YYDKDF (reference sequence). The DNA for the CDR3 is TGTGCCACCAGCAGAGATCGCCAGGGCAAGTACGAGCAGTACTTC. This gives the protein CATSRDRQGKYEQYF. Filled out from reference TRBV15 and TRBJ2-7, the complete variable domain reads DAMVIQNPRYQVTQFGKPVTLSCSQTLNHNVMYWYQQKSSQAPKLLFHYYDKDFNNEADTPDNFQSRRPNTSFCFLDIRSPGLGDTAMYLCATSRDRQGKYEQYFGPGTRLTVT.

V and J are TRBV6-5 and TRBJ2-5, with 9 nucleotides matching TRBD2. J gave up 4 bases and V 2 bases, and 2 bases lay outside the gene matches. The germline V gene has CDR1 MNHEY and CDR2 SVGAGI. The CDR3 sequence is 14 residues long. The CDR3 is CASSYLTSGETQYF. CDR3 sequence (DNA): TGTGCCAGCAGTTACCTGACTAGCGGAGAGACCCAGTACTTC.

The sample holds many counts of this clonotype. The J gene is TRBJ2-5, the V gene TRBV7-2, with 8 bases matching TRBD2. Germline V gene sequence: CDR1 SGHTA, CDR2 FQGNSA. V shed 6 bases, J shed 1 base, and the junction held 7 bases outside the gene matches. CDR3 length: 15 residues. As DNA, the CDR3 is TGTGCCAGCAGAGGTCGGGAGGGAGTCCAAGAGACCCAGTACTTC. Its translation is CASRGREGVQETQYF.

This clonotype has just a few counts. This chain connects TRBV27 to TRBJ2-3; D gene ambiguous. Trimming removed 4 bases at V and 6 bases at J, with 11 bases between. The CDR3 covers 13 residues. CDR1 MNHEY and CDR2 SMNVEV come from the germline V gene (reference sequence). CDR3 amino acids: CASSSLGWDTQYF. In DNA form, the CDR3 reads TGTGCCAGCAGTTCCCTGGGTTGGGATACGCAGTATTTT.

The J gene is TRBJ2-7, the V gene TRBV2; D is ambiguous. This CDR3 comprises 12 residues. V shed 6 bases and J shed 3 bases, with 9 bases lying between them. CDR1 and CDR2 (germline): SNHLY, FYNNEI. CDR3 sequence: CASRLESYEQYF. As DNA, the CDR3 is TGTGCCAGCAGGTTGGAGAGCTACGAGCAGTACTTC.

This clonotype was detected only a few times. The rearrangement uses TRBV5-1 and TRBJ2-1; TRBD1 is a possible D gene (6 bases). The CDR3 is 20 residues long. Germline CDR1 reads SGHRS; CDR2 reads YFSETQ. V lost 0 bases and J 1 base, leaving 23 bases between the germline ends. CDR3 protein: CASSLVVGTTGVSSYNEQFF. For the CDR3, the DNA is TGCGCCAGCAGCTTGGTGGTGGGGACGACAGGCGTTAGTTCCTACAATGAGCAGTTCTTC.

This clonotype has only a few counts. The CDR3 DNA reads TGTGCCAGCAGCTACGGGGCTAGCGGGAGCCAAGATACGCAGTATTTT. It codes for CASSYGASGSQDTQYF. The V and J genes are TRBV7-9 and TRBJ2-3, with 10 bases that match TRBD2. Germline V gene sequence: CDR1 SEHNR, CDR2 FQNEAQ (reference sequence). The CDR3 covers 16 residues. Trimming cost V 4 bases and J 5 bases; bases outside gene matches: 9.

This clonotype was seen repeatedly, ten times or more. The chain is built from TRBV5-1 and TRBJ2-7, with 7 positions matching TRBD2. After removal of 1 base from V and 3 bases from J, the junction contained 4 bases not matched to a gene. This CDR3 has 14 residues. Looked up from germline, CDR1 is SGHRS and CDR2 is YFSETQ. The CDR3 region is CASSLLSGGYEQYF. The DNA of the CDR3 is TGCGCCAGCAGCTTGTTGTCGGGGGGCTACGAGCAGTACTTC.

This clonotype was observed a few times. This chain connects TRBV12-3 or TRBV12-4 to TRBJ2-2, with 7 bases aligning to TRBD2. This CDR3 is 15 amino acids long. V lost 6 bases, J lost 5 bases, and 9 bases stayed unmatched. CDR3 loop: CASRMTSWTTGELFF. CDR3 nucleotides: TGTGCCAGCAGGATGACTAGCTGGACTACCGGGGAGCTGTTTTTT.

The sample holds many counts of this clonotype. The chain links TRBV7-8 to TRBJ1-5; possibly TRBD1 for D (6 bases). This CDR3 comprises 15 residues. Between the trimmed V and J ends, which lost 2 bases and 2 bases, there was a span of 10 bases. Germline CDR1 is SGHVS and CDR2 is FQNEAQ. The CDR3 protein is CASSLQGNRNQPQHF. CDR3 DNA: TGTGCCAGCAGCTTACAGGGGAATCGCAATCAGCCCCAGCATTTT.

This CDR3 reads CASSFLGDSSYEQYF. In nucleotides, the CDR3 is TGCGCCAGCAGCTTTCTAGGGGACAGCTCCTACGAGCAGTACTTC. J is TRBJ2-7 and V is TRBV5-1; 7 bases line up with TRBD1. The V gene end was trimmed by 2 bases and the J gene end by 0 bases; junction bases not matched to a gene: 5. CDR3 length equals 15 residues. Germline loops: CDR1 SGHRS, CDR2 YFSETQ.

This clonotype was recorded many times. CDR3 DNA: TGTGCCAGCAGCCAAACCGGGACTGAAGCTTTCTTT. Its protein product is CASSQTGTEAFF. The rearrangement links TRBV3-1 to TRBJ1-1, with D hard to call. The germline gives CDR1 LGHDT, CDR2 YNNKEL (reference sequence). V gave up 2 bases and J gave up 5 bases, with 6 bases separating them. This CDR3 region has 12 residues.

This clonotype was counted many times. The rearrangement uses TRBV4-1 and TRBJ1-5, with D tentatively TRBD1 (6 bases). The germline V gene has CDR1 MGHRA and CDR2 YSYEKL. CDR3 length equals 15 residues. The V gene lost 4 bases and the J gene lost 6 bases, with 16 bases spanning the gap. In DNA, the CDR3 is TGCGCCAGCAGCCCGCGCTGGGGGGCTATTCAGCCCCAGCATTTT. Translation: CASSPRWGAIQPQHF.

In this sample, this clonotype turned up many times. This rearrangement joins TRBV6-5 to TRBJ1-1, with D unclear. CDR1 and CDR2 (germline): MNHEY, SVGAGI. The CDR3 consists of 11 residues. Trimming took off 4 bases at V and 10 bases at J, with 10 bases between the two ends. The CDR3 sequence: CASSSQMGAFF. Here the CDR3 DNA reads TGTGCCAGCAGTTCCCAAATGGGAGCTTTCTTT.

The CDR3 DNA reads TGCAGTGCCCAAAAGGGAGTCTCTGGAAACACCATATATTTT. Translation: CSAQKGVSGNTIYF. The chain combines TRBV20-1 with TRBJ1-3, with D unclear. V was cut by 6 bases and J by 0 bases, with 12 bases left in between. CDR1 DFQATT and CDR2 SNEGSKA come from the germline V gene (reference sequence). CDR3 size: 14 residues.

This clonotype was counted only a few times. The V call is TRBV18, the J call TRBJ1-6; D unclear. The germline V gene has CDR1 KGHSH and CDR2 LQKENI. V lost 3 bases and J 7 bases, leaving 10 bases between the germline ends. CDR3 length equals 14 residues. The CDR3: CASSPRTDNSPLHF. The CDR3 DNA follows: TGTGCCAGCTCACCCCGGACGGACAATTCACCCCTCCACTTT.

This clonotype showed up many times. The chain uses TRBV2 and TRBJ1-4; no firm D call. Germline values: CDR1 SNHLY, CDR2 FYNNEI. The CDR3 is made up of 14 amino acids. V lost 7 bases and J 5 bases, leaving 14 bases between the germline ends. CDR3 sequence (DNA): TGTGCCAGCACAATCACGGCGCAAAATGAAAAACTGTTTTTT. It translates to CASTITAQNEKLFF.

This clonotype has more than one count but fewer than ten. V and J are TRBV3-1 and TRBJ2-7; 9 bases fit TRBD2. This CDR3 is 17 amino acids long. V was clipped by 2 bases and J by 5 bases; unmatched bases: 13. From germline, CDR1 is LGHDT and CDR2 YNNKEL (reference sequence). The CDR3 here is CASSQPPPKRGVHEQYF. Here the CDR3 DNA reads TGTGCCAGCAGCCAACCCCCACCCAAGCGGGGGGTCCACGAGCAGTACTTC.

This chain links TRBV7-2 with TRBJ2-3, with D maybe TRBD1 (6 bases). Germline lookup yields CDR1 SGHTA and CDR2 FQGNSA. V was pared by 5 bases and J by 6 bases, with 9 bases between. This CDR3 comprises 12 residues. Here the CDR3 reads CASSQQGDTQYF. The CDR3 bases are TGTGCCAGCAGCCAACAGGGCGATACGCAGTATTTT.

There are many counts of this clonotype. The V call is TRBV5-5, the J call TRBJ2-3, with D possibly matching TRBD2 (5 bases). Trimming took off 3 bases at V and 1 base at J, with 21 bases between the two ends. Germline values: CDR1 SGHKS, CDR2 YYEKEE (reference sequence). The CDR3 loop spans 18 amino acids. Written as DNA, the CDR3 is TGTGCCAGCAGCTCAGTACTTGTCGTCCGGGGAGGCACAGATACGCAGTATTTT. Protein product: CASSSVLVVRGGTDTQYF. Supplemented by reference TRBV5-5 and TRBJ2-3, the full variable domain reads DAGVTQSPTHLIKTRGQQVTLRCSPISGHKSVSWYQQVLGQGPQFIFQYYEKEERGRGNFPDRFSARQFPNYSSELNVNALLLGDSALYLCASSSVLVVRGGTDTQYFGPGTRLTVL.